Shown below are 2 T cell receptor beta chains from a single sample sequenced in a study of shared clonotypes between healthy human individuals (TCRdb year 2020). Libraries were made using the immunoSEQ multiplex PCR assay. In its TCRdb copy, this immuneACCESS table keeps in-frame sequences only and misses some clones. Where compared with another copy, unresolved V genes explain less than half of these, and the others have no known cause. The sample table shows 2 million to 3 million clones, and roughly 93% are seen once. The top ten hold 0.36% of the sample. The sample consisted of naive CD4+ T cells from PBMCs. According to the study, the label for this sample's cell subset or site signals: CD45RA+ positively selected. The receptors here all came from a man younger than 35 in good health. Some clones in this sample may be carry-over from other donors' samples.

The J gene is TRBJ2-5, the V gene TRBV28; D gene ambiguous. Germline V gene sequence: CDR1 MDHEN, CDR2 SYDVKM. Trimming took off 6 bases at V and 4 bases at J, with 12 bases between the two ends. The CDR3 length is 13 residues. In nucleotides, the CDR3 is TGTGCCAGCAGCACCTCTTGGGCAGAGACCCAGTACTTC. This sequence encodes CASSTSWAETQYF.

Comment on this clone: This same CDR3 is encoded by further DNA sequences in the sample. This chain joins TRBV15 and TRBJ1-1, with D perhaps TRBD1 (6 bases). The CDR3 is made up of 15 amino acids. Trimming took off 1 base at V and 5 bases at J, with 14 bases between the two ends. Germline CDR1 and CDR2: LNHNV and YYDKDF (reference sequence). CDR3 in DNA: TGTGCCACCAGCAGAGTGTCCAGGGGAGGTACTGAAGCTTTCTTT. Amino acids: CATSRVSRGGTEAFF.